This TCR beta chain came from a study of OX40 agonist ivuxolimab in advanced cancers. The data were produced by immunoSEQ multiplex PCR, yet TCRdb's version contains in-frame clones alone and is incomplete. Found here are roughly 77,000 clones, 92% of them singletons; the top ten hold about 0.7%. This clone was detected once. Per the germline V gene, CDR1 is LNHNV and CDR2 is YYDKDF (reference sequence). Trimming took 9 bases from V and 4 from J; bases not matched to a gene: 13. The CDR3 loop spans 16 amino acids. The specimen was CD4+ or CD8+ T cells sorted from blood, collected in a trial of the OX40 agonist ivuxolimab. This receptor was obtained from an adult with an advanced solid tumor such as melanoma, head and neck, liver or kidney cancer. J is TRBJ1-3 and V is TRBV15; 9 nucleotides agree with TRBD1. CDR3: CATEKGTGSHGNTIYF. CDR3 DNA sequence: TGTGCCACGGAAAAGGGGACAGGGAGTCACGGAAACACCATATATTTT.